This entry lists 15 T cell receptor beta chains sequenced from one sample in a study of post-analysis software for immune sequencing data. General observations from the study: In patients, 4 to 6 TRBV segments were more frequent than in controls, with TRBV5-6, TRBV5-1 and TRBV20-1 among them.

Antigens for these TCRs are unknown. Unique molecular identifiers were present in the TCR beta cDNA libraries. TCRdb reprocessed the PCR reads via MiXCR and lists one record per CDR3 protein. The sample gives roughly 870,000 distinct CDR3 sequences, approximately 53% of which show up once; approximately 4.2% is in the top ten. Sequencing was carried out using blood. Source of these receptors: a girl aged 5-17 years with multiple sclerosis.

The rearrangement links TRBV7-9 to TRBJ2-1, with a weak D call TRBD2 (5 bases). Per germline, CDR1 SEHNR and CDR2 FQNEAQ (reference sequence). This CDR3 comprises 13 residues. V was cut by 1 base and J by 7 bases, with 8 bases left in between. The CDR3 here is CASSLVSVNEQFF. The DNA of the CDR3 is TGTGCCAGCAGCTTAGTTAGCGTGAATGAGCAGTTCTTC.

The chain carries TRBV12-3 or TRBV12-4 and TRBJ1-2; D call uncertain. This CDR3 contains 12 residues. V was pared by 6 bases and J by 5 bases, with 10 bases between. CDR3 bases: TGTGCCAGCAGGGAGGGAGCGTATGGCTACACCTTC. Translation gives CASREGAYGYTF.

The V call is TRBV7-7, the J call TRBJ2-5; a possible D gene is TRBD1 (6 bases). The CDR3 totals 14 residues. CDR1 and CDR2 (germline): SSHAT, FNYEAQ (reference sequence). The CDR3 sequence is CASSLGDRSRTQYF. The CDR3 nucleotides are TGTGCTAGTAGCTTAGGTGACAGGTCCCGGACCCAGTACTTC.

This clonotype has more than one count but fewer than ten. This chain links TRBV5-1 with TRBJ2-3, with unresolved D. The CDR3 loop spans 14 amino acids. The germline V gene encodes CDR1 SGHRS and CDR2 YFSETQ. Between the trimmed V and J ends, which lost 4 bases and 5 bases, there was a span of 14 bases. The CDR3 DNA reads TGCGCCAGCAGCCCGGCTCGGGTAGGAGATACGCAGTATTTT. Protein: CASSPARVGDTQYF.

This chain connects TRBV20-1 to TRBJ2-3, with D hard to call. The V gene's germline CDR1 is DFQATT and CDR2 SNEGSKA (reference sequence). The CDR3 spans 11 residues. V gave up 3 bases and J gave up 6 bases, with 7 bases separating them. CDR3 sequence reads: CSASVSDTQYF. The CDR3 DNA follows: TGCAGTGCTAGTGTGTCGGATACGCAGTATTTT.

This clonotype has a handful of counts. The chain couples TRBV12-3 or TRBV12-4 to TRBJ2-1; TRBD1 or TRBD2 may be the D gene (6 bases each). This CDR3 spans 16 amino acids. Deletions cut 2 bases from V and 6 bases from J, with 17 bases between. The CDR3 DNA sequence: TGTGCCAGCAGTTTACGTACGGAGGGGGATACCAATGAGCAGTTCTTC. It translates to CASSLRTEGDTNEQFF.

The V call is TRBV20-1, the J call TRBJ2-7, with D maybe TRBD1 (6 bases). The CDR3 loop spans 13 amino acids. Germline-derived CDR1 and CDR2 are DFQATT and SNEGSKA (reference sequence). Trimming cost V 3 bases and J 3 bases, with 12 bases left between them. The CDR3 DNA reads TGCAGTGCTAGTCACAGGGCCGGCTACGAGCAGTACTTC. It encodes CSASHRAGYEQYF.

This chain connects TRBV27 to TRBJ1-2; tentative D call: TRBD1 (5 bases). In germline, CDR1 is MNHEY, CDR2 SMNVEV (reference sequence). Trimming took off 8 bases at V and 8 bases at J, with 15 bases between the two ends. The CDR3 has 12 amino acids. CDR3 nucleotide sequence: TGTGCCAGCCGGACGGGGCTGTTAGGCTACACCTTC. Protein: CASRTGLLGYTF.

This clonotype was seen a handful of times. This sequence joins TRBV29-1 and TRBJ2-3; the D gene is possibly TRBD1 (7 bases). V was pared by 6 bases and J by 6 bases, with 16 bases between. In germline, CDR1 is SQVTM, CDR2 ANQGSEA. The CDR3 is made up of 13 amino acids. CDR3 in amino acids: CSVRQGLRDTQYF. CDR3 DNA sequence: TGCAGCGTGCGACAGGGACTTAGGGATACGCAGTATTTT.

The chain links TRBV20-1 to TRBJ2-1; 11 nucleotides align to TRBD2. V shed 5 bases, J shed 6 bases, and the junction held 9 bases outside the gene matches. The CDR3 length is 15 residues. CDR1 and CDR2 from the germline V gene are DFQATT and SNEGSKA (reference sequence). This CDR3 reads CSAPFSGRAVNEQFF. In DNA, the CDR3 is TGCAGTGCTCCCTTTAGCGGGAGGGCCGTCAATGAGCAGTTCTTC.

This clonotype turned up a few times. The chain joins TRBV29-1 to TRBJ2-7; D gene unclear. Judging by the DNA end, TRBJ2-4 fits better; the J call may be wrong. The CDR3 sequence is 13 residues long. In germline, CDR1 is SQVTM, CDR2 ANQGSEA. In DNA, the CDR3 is TGCAGCGTGCCGCGCATCCCAAGGAACATTCAGTACTTC. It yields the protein CSVPRIPRNIQYF.

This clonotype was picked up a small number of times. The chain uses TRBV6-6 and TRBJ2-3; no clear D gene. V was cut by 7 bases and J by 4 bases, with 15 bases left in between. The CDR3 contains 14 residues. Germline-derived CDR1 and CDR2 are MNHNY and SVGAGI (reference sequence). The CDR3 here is CASNLVLGADTQYF. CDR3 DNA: TGTGCCAGCAACTTAGTCTTAGGCGCAGATACGCAGTATTTT.

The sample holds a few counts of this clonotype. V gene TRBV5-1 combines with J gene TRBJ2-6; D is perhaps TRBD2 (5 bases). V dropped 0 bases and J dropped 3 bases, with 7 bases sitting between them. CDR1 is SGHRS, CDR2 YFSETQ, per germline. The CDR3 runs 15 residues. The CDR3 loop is CASSLEGDGANVLTF. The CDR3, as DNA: TGCGCCAGCAGCTTGGAGGGAGATGGGGCCAACGTCCTGACTTTC.

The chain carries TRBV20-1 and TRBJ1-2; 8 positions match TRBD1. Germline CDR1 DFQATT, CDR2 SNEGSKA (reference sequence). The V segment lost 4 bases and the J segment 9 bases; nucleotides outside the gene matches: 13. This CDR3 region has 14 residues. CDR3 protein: CSAIPGQEPHRYTF. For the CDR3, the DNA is TGCAGTGCTATTCCGGGACAGGAGCCCCATCGCTACACCTTC.

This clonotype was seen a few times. CDR3 nucleotides: TGCAGCGTTTTGAGGGGGTCCGTCGTGGAGACCCAGTACTTC. Translating gives CSVLRGSVVETQYF. This chain connects TRBV29-1 to TRBJ2-7; D perhaps matches TRBD1 (6 bases). The J call may be in error: the DNA end matches TRBJ2-5 better. Germline CDR1 is SQVTM and CDR2 is ANQGSEA. This CDR3 region has 14 residues.